This is a list of T cell receptor beta chains from one sample in a study of T cells after yellow fever vaccination. TCRdb called the 5' RACE reads again in MiXCR, with one record for every CDR3 protein. The sample lists 400,000 or so distinct CDR3 sequences; around 19% were seen once. Sequenced material: PBMCs, taken before the yellow fever booster vaccination. These receptors all stem from a young man who received the YFV17D yellow fever vaccine. Both conserved end residues are part of each CDR3. D genes are given only for firm matches. The listing skips clone size in some rows; elsewhere it reads once, few, many or a size class.

TRBV11-2	-	15	-	TRBJ1-5	CASSPTSSSNQPQHF	TGTGCCAGCAGCCCCACCTCTAGCAGCAATCAGCCCCAGCATTTT
TRBV7-2	TRBD1	15	-	TRBJ2-3	CASSPYRGMTDTQYF	TGTGCCAGCAGCCCCTACAGGGGCATGACAGATACGCAGTATTTT
TRBV7-2	-	12	few	TRBJ2-5	CASSSLTETQYF	TGTGCCAGCAGCTCTTTGACGGAGACCCAGTACTTC
TRBV20-1	-	12	few	TRBJ1-2	CSAPDQRYGYTF	TGCAGTGCTCCAGACCAGCGCTATGGCTACACCTTC
TRBV29-1	-	15	-	TRBJ1-4	CSVESSGKSGEKLFF	TGCAGCGTTGAAAGCTCGGGCAAGAGCGGTGAAAAACTGTTTTTT
TRBV4-2	-	14	few	TRBJ2-4	CASSQIDPKNIQYF	TGTGCCAGCAGCCAAATCGATCCCAAAAACATTCAGTACTTC
TRBV6-5	TRBD1	16	few	TRBJ1-2	CASSVPAGQGAVGYTF	TGTGCCAGCAGTGTCCCCGCGGGACAGGGGGCAGTTGGCTACACCTTC
TRBV5-1	-	13	many	TRBJ2-3	CASSLVGTDTQYF	TGCGCCAGCAGCTTGGTTGGCACAGATACGCAGTATTTT
TRBV7-2	-	13	-	TRBJ1-2	CASSLKGHYGYTF	TGTGCCAGCAGCTTAAAGGGCCACTATGGCTACACCTTC
TRBV7-6	TRBD1	16	many	TRBJ2-2	CASSPTGQGWDGELFF	TGTGCCAGCAGTCCCACGGGACAGGGATGGGACGGGGAGCTGTTTTTT
TRBV24-1	-	16	-	TRBJ2-1	CATSDKGVSSYNEQFF	TGTGCCACCAGTGATAAAGGAGTTAGCTCCTACAATGAGCAGTTCTTC
TRBV10-3	-	10	-	TRBJ1-2	CAIRGGGYTF	TGTGCCATCAGAGGGGGAGGCTACACCTTC
TRBV6-1	TRBD1	12	-	TRBJ1-1	CASRSPGQKAFF	TGTGCCAGCAGATCCCCGGGACAGAAAGCTTTCTTT
TRBV6-5	-	13	many	TRBJ2-3	CASIGWGTDTQYF	TGTGCCAGCATCGGGTGGGGCACAGATACGCAGTATTTT
TRBV3-1	-	14	many	TRBJ1-6	CASSRQTLGSPLHF	TGTGCCAGCAGTCGACAAACCCTCGGTTCACCCCTCCACTTT
TRBV9	TRBD1	16	-	TRBJ2-5	CASSVAPNGQGETQYF	TGTGCCAGCAGCGTGGCGCCCAACGGACAGGGCGAGACCCAGTACTTC
TRBV6-6	-	13	few	TRBJ2-1	CASSYGRLNEQFF	TGTGCCAGCAGTTACGGGCGCCTCAATGAGCAGTTCTTC
TRBV4-1	-	15	once	TRBJ1-1	CASSRGSIMNTEAFF	TGCGCCAGCAGTAGAGGATCCATCATGAACACTGAAGCTTTCTTT
TRBV20-1	TRBD2	19	few	TRBJ2-1	CSAGGTSGGLSISYNEQFF	TGCAGTGCCGGTGGGACTAGCGGGGGGCTATCTATCTCCTACAATGAGCAGTTCTTC
TRBV12-3/TRBV12-4	-	14	-	TRBJ1-5	CASDLGEGGQPQHF	TGTGCCAGCGACCTGGGGGAGGGCGGACAGCCCCAGCATTTT
TRBV5-1	TRBD1	14	few	TRBJ1-6	CASQRGQGASPLHF	TGCGCTAGTCAAAGGGGACAGGGGGCCTCACCCCTCCACTTT
TRBV10-1	TRBD1	14	few	TRBJ2-7	CASTATGSSYEQYF	TGCGCCAGCACCGCGACAGGGAGCTCCTACGAGCAGTACTTC
TRBV11-2	-	14	-	TRBJ2-1	CASSSLRGADEQFF	TGTGCCAGCAGCTCCCTCCGGGGGGCCGACGAGCAGTTCTTC
TRBV7-2	TRBD1	15	-	TRBJ1-1	CASSFPLTGDTEAFF	TGTGCCAGCAGCTTCCCCCTTACAGGGGACACTGAAGCTTTCTTT
TRBV19	-	16	few	TRBJ2-5	CASSIDRAGQQETQYF	TGTGCCAGTAGTATAGATCGTGCGGGGCAGCAAGAGACCCAGTACTTC
TRBV3-1	-	15	-	TRBJ1-5	CASSQESGDAQPQHF	TGTGCCAGCAGCCAAGAATCGGGGGACGCTCAGCCCCAGCATTTT
TRBV7-2	TRBD2	18	-	TRBJ2-3	CASSLAGLAAGITDTQYF	TGTGCCAGCAGCTTAGCGGGACTAGCGGCCGGAATCACAGATACGCAGTATTTT
TRBV6-5	TRBD1	15	-	TRBJ1-1	CASRRQGAGNTEAFF	TGTGCCAGCAGAAGACAGGGGGCGGGGAACACTGAAGCTTTCTTT
TRBV5-1	-	15	few	TRBJ2-7	CASSLAVLTHYEQYF	TGCGCCAGCAGCTTGGCCGTTCTGACCCACTACGAGCAGTACTTC
TRBV12-3/TRBV12-4	-	12	many	TRBJ2-7	CASSRGSYEQYF	TGTGCCAGCAGCCGGGGATCCTACGAGCAGTACTTC
TRBV5-1	-	13	few	TRBJ2-1	CASSLELHNEQFF	TGCGCCAGCAGCTTGGAACTTCACAATGAGCAGTTCTTC
TRBV20-1	-	14	few	TRBJ2-5	CSARPASTSETQYF	TGCAGTGCTAGACCGGCTTCGACTTCAGAGACCCAGTACTTC
TRBV5-1	-	15	-	TRBJ1-1	CASSLDRPVYGEAFF	TGCGCCAGCAGCTTGGACAGGCCCGTCTACGGTGAAGCTTTCTTT
TRBV12-3/TRBV12-4	-	14	-	TRBJ1-1	CASSLQVFNTEAFF	TGTGCCAGCAGTTTGCAGGTTTTCAACACTGAAGCTTTCTTT
TRBV12-3/TRBV12-4	TRBD1	15	-	TRBJ1-1	CASSTGGAGDTEAFF	TGTGCCAGCAGCACAGGGGGCGCGGGGGACACTGAAGCTTTCTTT
TRBV27	-	12	-	TRBJ2-4	CASIAGLNIQYF	TGTGCCAGCATCGCGGGACTAAACATTCAGTACTTC
TRBV9	TRBD1	12	-	TRBJ1-6	CASAGQGTPLHF	TGTGCCAGCGCAGGACAGGGGACACCCCTCCACTTT
TRBV10-3	TRBD2	15	few	TRBJ2-1	CAISESTSGYNEQFF	TGTGCCATCAGTGAGTCTACTAGCGGGTACAATGAGCAGTTCTTC
TRBV20-1	-	16	-	TRBJ2-1	CSARALRGTSYNEQFF	TGCAGTGCTAGAGCCCTAAGGGGGACGTCCTACAATGAGCAGTTCTTC
TRBV6-2/TRBV6-3	-	15	-	TRBJ1-2	CASSGTNLESYGYTF	TGTGCCAGCAGTGGGACAAACTTAGAGAGCTATGGCTACACCTTC
TRBV20-1	-	15	-	TRBJ1-1	CSASTGHSGDTEAFF	TGCAGTGCTTCGACGGGACATTCAGGCGACACTGAAGCTTTCTTT
TRBV5-1	-	15	-	TRBJ2-6	CASTTVRAGANVLTF	TGCGCCAGCACCACGGTTCGGGCTGGGGCCAACGTCCTGACTTTC
TRBV24-1	TRBD1	14	few	TRBJ1-3	CATSDGQGRNTIYF	TGTGCCACCAGTGATGGACAGGGGAGAAACACCATATATTTT
TRBV5-1	TRBD1	16	-	TRBJ2-1	CASSVPTGQTKGEQFF	TGCGCCAGCAGCGTCCCAACGGGACAGACGAAGGGTGAGCAGTTCTTC
TRBV5-1	TRBD2	15	-	TRBJ2-1	CASSPAGGSVPEQFF	TGCGCCAGCAGCCCCGCGGGGGGGAGTGTACCTGAGCAGTTCTTC
TRBV2	TRBD2	17	-	TRBJ2-1	CASSESSGGIPYNEQFF	TGTGCCAGCAGTGAGTCGAGCGGGGGGATCCCCTACAATGAGCAGTTCTTC
TRBV18	-	17	-	TRBJ1-5	CASSKQGPILSNQPQHF	TGTGCCAGCTCGAAACAGGGACCGATCCTTAGCAATCAGCCCCAGCATTTT
TRBV24-1	-	13	few	TRBJ2-1	CATAGQIYNEQFF	TGTGCCACCGCCGGACAGATCTACAATGAGCAGTTCTTC
TRBV5-1	-	13	many	TRBJ2-7	CASSFGSSYEQYF	TGCGCCAGCAGCTTTGGCTCTTCCTACGAGCAGTACTTC
TRBV5-1	-	14	-	TRBJ2-1	CASSPGIPYNEQFF	TGCGCCAGCAGCCCGGGGATTCCCTACAATGAGCAGTTCTTC
TRBV27	TRBD1	16	-	TRBJ1-5	CASSLSAGGAWQPQHF	TGTGCCAGCAGTTTATCGGCAGGGGGCGCTTGGCAGCCCCAGCATTTT
TRBV15	TRBD1	15	few	TRBJ2-7	CATSGSGTGSHEQYF	TGTGCCACCAGCGGTTCCGGGACAGGGTCCCACGAGCAGTACTTC